The rows below give T cell receptor beta chains drawn from one sample of a study of CD8+ T cells in alopecia areata. Using immunoSEQ multiplex PCR, the repertoire was profiled, and TCRdb retains in-frame clones only, with some absent. Of some 240,000 clones in the sample, 57% were seen once. The material sequenced was CD4+ T cells sorted from blood, taken at week 0. The source is a human donor with alopecia areata. CDR3s include the opening cysteine and the closing phenylalanine or tryptophan. Fields, in order: clone size, J gene, V gene, D gene, CDR3 DNA, CDR3 protein. D genes are given only for firm matches. The size of a clone is reported for some rows only, either as once, few or many, or as a class for expanded clones.

few | TRBJ2-1 | TRBV29-1 | TRBD2 | TGCAGCGTCGATAGCGGGGGGCTCCCCTCGGGTGAGCAGTTCTTC | CSVDSGGLPSGEQFF
- | TRBJ1-2 | TRBV29-1 | TRBD1 | TGCAGCGCCAAGACAGGGAACTATGGCTACACCTTC | CSAKTGNYGYTF
few | TRBJ1-6 | TRBV23-1 | - | TGCGCCAGCAGTCAATTTGGACGGGGGCGGGGGAAAGGGTATAATTCACCCCTCCACTTT | CASSQFGRGRGKGYNSPLHF
few | TRBJ1-1 | TRBV5-4 | TRBD1 | TGTGCCAGCAGTCGGGACAGGGGGACTGAAGCTTTCTTT | CASSRDRGTEAFF
- | TRBJ2-7 | TRBV11-2 | TRBD2 | TGTGCCAGCAGCTTAATCGGGACTAGCGGGAGGGCCCGCTACGAGCAGTACTTC | CASSLIGTSGRARYEQYF
few | TRBJ2-1 | TRBV2 | TRBD1 | TGTGCCAGCAGGGGGACAGGGGGCGATGAGCAGTTCTTC | CASRGTGGDEQFF
- | TRBJ2-7 | TRBV29-1 | - | TGCAGCGTTGAAAAGGGCACTAGCTCCTACGAGCAGTACTTC | CSVEKGTSSYEQYF
few | TRBJ1-2 | TRBV29-1 | - | TGCAGCGTTGAGACAGGAGGGGCCGTTTATGGCTACACCTTC | CSVETGGAVYGYTF
few | TRBJ2-7 | TRBV7-8 | - | TGTGCCAGCAGCTTAGAACGGGCAGCCTACGAGCAGTACTTC | CASSLERAAYEQYF
- | TRBJ2-7 | TRBV10-2 | - | TGCGCCAGCAAGCCTTTCTACGAGCAGTACTTC | CASKPFYEQYF
few | TRBJ1-1 | TRBV19 | - | TGTGCCAGTAGCCCTTCGGGAGGCATTCCTAACACTGAAGCTTTCTTT | CASSPSGGIPNTEAFF
- | TRBJ1-4 | TRBV5-1 | - | TGCGCCAGCAGCTTGGTGGCAGCGGGAGGGGAAAAACTGTTTTTT | CASSLVAAGGEKLFF
once | TRBJ2-7 | TRBV29-1 | - | TGCAGCGTTGTGGGGGGCTCCTCCTACGAGCAGTACTTC | CSVVGGSSYEQYF
- | TRBJ2-7 | TRBV5-1 | TRBD2 | TGCGCCAGCAGCTTGGCATTCCCCGGGACTAGCGGGGCCTACGAGCAGTACTTC | CASSLAFPGTSGAYEQYF
- | TRBJ1-1 | TRBV30 | TRBD1 | TGTGCCTGGAGTGGGCAGGGGGCTGTCACTGAAGCTTTCTTT | CAWSGQGAVTEAFF
many | TRBJ2-7 | TRBV7-9 | - | TGTGCCAGCAGCTTAGGTTTGGACGAGCAGTACTTC | CASSLGLDEQYF
few | TRBJ1-1 | TRBV29-1 | - | TGCAGCGCTCACAGGGTTATCTCGTCCACTGAAGCTTTCTTT | CSAHRVISSTEAFF
- | TRBJ1-2 | TRBV7-3 | - | TGTGCCCCCACCCGTGGCAGGCGTTATGGCTACACCTTC | CAPTRGRRYGYTF
- | TRBJ2-7 | TRBV29-1 | - | TGCAGCGTTGGTCGGGGGGCTACATCCTACGAGCAGTACTTC | CSVGRGATSYEQYF
- | TRBJ1-2 | TRBV27 | TRBD1 | TGTGCCAGCAGCTTAGGACAGGGTGACTATGGCTACACCTTC | CASSLGQGDYGYTF
- | TRBJ2-5 | TRBV6-5 | - | TGTGCCAGCAGTTTGGACATCCAAGAGACCCAGTACTTC | CASSLDIQETQYF
- | TRBJ1-5 | TRBV10-3 | - | TGTGCCATCAGTCCCCGGCAGAGCAATCAGCCCCAGCATTTT | CAISPRQSNQPQHF
- | TRBJ1-1 | TRBV4-1 | - | TGCGCCAGCAGCCAAGTATTATACGACACAAGGCGCACTGAAGCTTTCTTT | CASSQVLYDTRRTEAFF
few | TRBJ1-4 | TRBV7-9 | TRBD1 | TGTGCCAGCAGCTTACAACAGGGGTATGAAAAACTGTTTTTT | CASSLQQGYEKLFF
- | TRBJ1-1 | TRBV30 | - | TGTGCCTGGAGTACTAGGGGCACTGAAGCTTTCTTT | CAWSTRGTEAFF
few | TRBJ1-2 | TRBV4-2 | TRBD1 | TGTGCCAGCAGCCTCCGGGACAGGGTTGGCTACACCTTC | CASSLRDRVGYTF
- | TRBJ2-7 | TRBV25-1 | TRBD2 | TGTGCCAGCAGTGCCTTCACCGGGCGGGAGGCTTACGAGCAGTACTTC | CASSAFTGREAYEQYF
few | TRBJ2-1 | TRBV30 | - | TGTGCCTGGAGTCGGGGCCCAGCACCATCCAATGAGCAGTTCTTC | CAWSRGPAPSNEQFF
- | TRBJ1-1 | TRBV5-1 | - | TGCGCCAGCAGCTTCCCAGACAAGAACACTGAAGCTTTCTTT | CASSFPDKNTEAFF
- | TRBJ1-2 | TRBV27 | - | TGTGCCAGCAGTTCCAACCGCTTC | CASSSNRF
- | TRBJ2-1 | TRBV6-1 | TRBD1 | TGTGCCAGCAGTGAAAGGACAGGGGTCGATGAGCAGTTCTTC | CASSERTGVDEQFF
- | TRBJ1-5 | TRBV30 | TRBD1 | TGTGCCTGGGGGGACAGGGGGTCCTATGGGCCCCAGCATTTT | CAWGDRGSYGPQHF
- | TRBJ1-2 | TRBV29-1 | - | TGCAGCGTTGAGAAGGACTATGGCTACACCTTC | CSVEKDYGYTF
- | TRBJ2-3 | TRBV2 | - | TGTGCCACCCGCCGGGACCCGGGTCTGGTGGATACGCAGTATTTT | CATRRDPGLVDTQYF
few | TRBJ2-1 | TRBV9 | - | TGTGCCAGCAGCTCATTGACAGCCAACAATGAGCAGTTCTTC | CASSSLTANNEQFF
few | TRBJ2-3 | TRBV10-3 | - | TGTGCCACCGCCCTGGGGTCAGATACGCAGTATTTT | CATALGSDTQYF
- | TRBJ2-3 | TRBV29-1 | - | TGCAGCGTAGGTTTGCGGAACACAGATACGCAGTATTTT | CSVGLRNTDTQYF
- | TRBJ2-3 | TRBV5-1 | - | TGCGCCAGCAGCTTGGGTGTGTCGGAGGATACGCAGTATTTT | CASSLGVSEDTQYF
- | TRBJ1-6 | TRBV7-3 | - | TGTGCCAGCAGCTTTGGAAATAATTCACCCCTCCACTTT | CASSFGNNSPLHF
- | TRBJ2-5 | TRBV2 | - | TGTGCCAGCAGTGAAGGGCAGGGTGGGGAGACCCAGTACTTC | CASSEGQGGETQYF
- | TRBJ2-5 | TRBV7-2 | TRBD2 | TGTGCCAGCAGCTCCAATAGCGGGAGTATCCAGTACTTC | CASSSNSGSIQYF
- | TRBJ1-1 | TRBV7-6 | - | TGTGCCAGCACCCCAAGGACGGGGAACACTGAAGCTTTCTTT | CASTPRTGNTEAFF
- | TRBJ1-1 | TRBV27 | - | TGTGCCAGCAGTTTGGCTCAGGGACTTGAAGCTTTCTTT | CASSLAQGLEAFF
- | TRBJ2-3 | TRBV29-1 | - | TGCAGCGCGACCGGGGAGAGGAGAAATACGCAGTATTTT | CSATGERRNTQYF
few | TRBJ2-1 | TRBV2 | - | TGTGCCAGCAGTGAAGGGGGCATGCTGGTGCATGAGCAGTTCTTC | CASSEGGMLVHEQFF
- | TRBJ1-2 | TRBV28 | TRBD1 | TGTGCCAGCAGATCGCCGGGACAGGGGAATGGCTACACCTTC | CASRSPGQGNGYTF
few | TRBJ2-5 | TRBV9 | TRBD2 | TGTGCCAGCAGCGTAGATCGGGGGGAGAAGACCCAGTACTTC | CASSVDRGEKTQYF
many | TRBJ1-4 | TRBV18 | - | TGTGCCAGCTCACCTCTTGACGGAGAAAAACTGTTTTTT | CASSPLDGEKLFF
- | TRBJ2-7 | TRBV2 | - | TGTGCCAGCAGTGGCCCCGGGACTTTCGAGCAGTACTTC | CASSGPGTFEQYF
- | TRBJ1-5 | TRBV30 | - | TGTGCCTGGAATCTTGGGAAAAATCAGCCCCAGCATTTT | CAWNLGKNQPQHF
- | TRBJ2-1 | TRBV30 | - | TGTGCCTGGACCGTAAAACCGGGACGCTTAAACTACAATGAGCAGTTCTTC | CAWTVKPGRLNYNEQFF
- | TRBJ1-2 | TRBV27 | - | TGTGCCAGCAGTAAGGGAGGGCAGAACTATGGCTACACCTTC | CASSKGGQNYGYTF
few | TRBJ1-4 | TRBV7-2 | TRBD1 | TGTGCCAGCAGCTTTACAGGGGGAGTTGAAAAACTGTTTTTT | CASSFTGGVEKLFF
- | TRBJ1-2 | TRBV20-1 | - | TGCAGTGGGACATCTAACTATGGCTACACCTTC | CSGTSNYGYTF
- | TRBJ2-3 | TRBV7-9 | - | TGTGCCAGCAGCCCCACGGCAGATACGCAGTATTTT | CASSPTADTQYF
few | TRBJ2-2 | TRBV12-5 | TRBD1 | TGTGCTAGTGGCCGGACAGGGAACACCGGGGAGCTGTTTTTT | CASGRTGNTGELFF
- | TRBJ2-7 | TRBV7-9 | - | TGTGCCAGCAGCGCGACCCCCTCCATTACCTACGAGCAGTACTTC | CASSATPSITYEQYF
- | TRBJ2-7 | TRBV14 | - | TGTGCCAGCAGCCCTTACCGTGCCTACGAGCAGTACTTC | CASSPYRAYEQYF
- | TRBJ2-1 | TRBV29-1 | - | TGCAGCGTTGAAAGCTACAATGAGCAGTTCTTC | CSVESYNEQFF
- | TRBJ1-2 | TRBV6-1 | TRBD1 | TGTGCCAGCAGCCGCGGACAGGGAGGTGGCTACACCTTC | CASSRGQGGGYTF